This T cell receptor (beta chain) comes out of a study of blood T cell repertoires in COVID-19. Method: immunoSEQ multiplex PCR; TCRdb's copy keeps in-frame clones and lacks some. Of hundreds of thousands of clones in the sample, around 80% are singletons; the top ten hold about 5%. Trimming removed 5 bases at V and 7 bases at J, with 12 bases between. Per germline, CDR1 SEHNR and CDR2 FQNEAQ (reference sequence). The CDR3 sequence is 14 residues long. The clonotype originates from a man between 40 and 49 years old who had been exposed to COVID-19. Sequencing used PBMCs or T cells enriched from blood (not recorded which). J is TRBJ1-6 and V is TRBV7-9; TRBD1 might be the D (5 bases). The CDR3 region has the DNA TGTGCCAGCAGCACAAGGGGCCGGAATTCACCCCTCCACTTT. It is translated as CASSTRGRNSPLHF. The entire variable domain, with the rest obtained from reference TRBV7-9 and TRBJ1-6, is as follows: DTGVSQNPRHKITKRGQNVTFRCDPISEHNRLYWYRQTLGQGPEFLTYFQNEAQLEKSRLLSDRFSAERPKGSFSTLEIQRTEQGDSAMYLCASSTRGRNSPLHFGNGTRLTVT.